This T cell receptor beta chain was sequenced during a study of early T cells in non-severe SARS-CoV-2 infection. By sample fraction, this clonotype is medium-sized. Germline V CDR1 and CDR2: MNHNS, SASEGT. The CDR3 loop spans 12 amino acids. Trimming removed 2 bases from V and 3 bases from J, with 4 bases in between. TCRdb independently ran MiXCR on the 5' RACE reads; one entry per CDR3 protein. The table includes 25,000 to 30,000 distinct CDR3 sequences, nearly 4.5% detected once. This sequence originates from an adult who was a healthcare worker with PCR-confirmed SARS-CoV-2 infection or an uninfected control (not recorded which). The sequencing input was whole blood. J is TRBJ2-5 and V is TRBV6-1; D ambiguous. CDR3 in amino acids: CASSEREETQYF. As DNA, the CDR3 is TGTGCCAGCAGTGAAAGGGAAGAGACCCAGTACTTC.